This T cell receptor (beta chain) was sequenced for a study of T-cell memory formation after mild COVID-19. Of note for this clonotype: Its antigen is unidentified.

MiXCR was run by TCRdb on the 5' RACE reads, yielding one entry per CDR3 protein. The sample has hundreds of thousands of distinct CDR3 sequences, around 21% seen once; the top ten hold approximately 13%. In germline, CDR1 is SEHNR, CDR2 FQNEAQ (reference sequence). This CDR3 has 16 amino acids. Trimming left V 0 bases short and J 0 bases short, with 9 bases between. Study-wide results and caveats: Contracting CD8+ clones were enriched in EMRA, CD4+ mainly in CM and EM.

The gene calls are TRBV7-9 and TRBJ1-5; no clear D. The sequencing sample was made of PBMCs or a T cell subset sorted from them (not recorded which). The clonotype comes from an adult woman who had mild COVID-19 (a few samples of this study predate the infection). Cell type and time point are not known. The CDR3 region has the DNA TGTGCCAGCAGCTTAGCGGGCTCCCTTAGCAATCAGCCCCAGCATTTT. Its translation: CASSLAGSLSNQPQHF.